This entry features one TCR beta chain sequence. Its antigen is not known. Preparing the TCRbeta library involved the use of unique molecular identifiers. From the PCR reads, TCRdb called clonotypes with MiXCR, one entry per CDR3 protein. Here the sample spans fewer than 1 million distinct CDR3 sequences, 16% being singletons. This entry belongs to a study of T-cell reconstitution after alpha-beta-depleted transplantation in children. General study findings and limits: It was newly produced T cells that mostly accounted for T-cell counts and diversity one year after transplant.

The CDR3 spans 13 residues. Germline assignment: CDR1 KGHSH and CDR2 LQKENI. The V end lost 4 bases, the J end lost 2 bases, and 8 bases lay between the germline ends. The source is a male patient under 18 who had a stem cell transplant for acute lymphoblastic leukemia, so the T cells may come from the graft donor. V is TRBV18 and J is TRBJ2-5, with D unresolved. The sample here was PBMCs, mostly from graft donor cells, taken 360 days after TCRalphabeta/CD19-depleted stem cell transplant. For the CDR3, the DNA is TGTGCCAGCTCACGTCTACTGCAAGAGACCCAGTACTTC. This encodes CASSRLLQETQYF. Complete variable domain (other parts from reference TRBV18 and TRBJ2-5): NAGVMQNPRHLVRRRGQEARLRCSPMKGHSHVYWYRQLPEEGLKFMVYLQKENIIDESGMPKERFSAEFPKEGPSILRIQQVVRGDSAAYFCASSRLLQETQYFGPGTRLLVL.